A single sample is the source of the 12 T cell receptor beta chains below, sequenced in a study of shared clonotypes between healthy human individuals. Sequencing used immunoSEQ multiplex PCR; TCRdb keeps in-frame clones, though not all of them. The table shows over 1.4 million clones, with roughly 96% occurring only once. Sequencing input: naive CD4+ T cells sorted from blood. As for subset: CD45RA+ positively selected. Every receptor here comes from a young man in good health.

This sequence joins TRBV9 and TRBJ2-3; D gene uncertain. The CDR3 is made up of 14 amino acids. The V and J ends lost 0 bases and 6 bases respectively, with 11 bases between them. CDR1 and CDR2 (germline): SGDLS, YYNGEE. CDR3 in amino acids: CASSVVGAPDTQYF. The CDR3 DNA follows: TGTGCCAGCAGCGTAGTCGGTGCCCCGGATACGCAGTATTTT.

The rearrangement links TRBV7-9 to TRBJ2-3, with D possibly being TRBD2 (6 bases). CDR1 and CDR2 (germline): SEHNR, FQNEAQ (reference sequence). This CDR3 comprises 16 residues. V was shortened by 5 bases and J by 4 bases, with 19 bases between the two germline ends. The CDR3 DNA is TGTGCCAGCAGCCCGGGGGAGGCGGGGTTGGCAGATACGCAGTATTTT. Translated, it gives CASSPGEAGLADTQYF.

To note about this clone: Other nucleotide sequences in the sample specify the same CDR3. Here the CDR3 reads CASSLGQVQETQYF. The CDR3 nucleotides are TGTGCCAGCAGCTTGGGACAAGTCCAAGAGACCCAGTACTTC. V gene TRBV5-4 combines with J gene TRBJ2-5; D is uncertain. Germline assignment: CDR1 SGHNT and CDR2 YYREEE (reference sequence). The CDR3 totals 14 residues. Trimming removed 0 bases at V and 1 base at J, with 7 bases between.

The V call is TRBV6-1, the J call TRBJ1-1; no clear D gene. The CDR3 has 13 amino acids. In germline, CDR1 is MNHNS, CDR2 SASEGT. Trimming pared 4 bases from V and 3 bases from J, leaving 9 bases between. The CDR3 sequence: CASSGEGYTEAFF. The CDR3 DNA reads as TGTGCCAGCAGTGGAGAGGGATACACTGAAGCTTTCTTT.

The chain couples TRBV15 to TRBJ2-1; 8 nucleotides match TRBD2. V shed 3 bases and J 4 bases; nucleotides not matched to a gene: 17. The germline CDR1 and CDR2 sequences are LNHNV and YYDKDF (reference sequence). CDR3 length: 19 residues. The CDR3 here is CATSSGILAALGQYNEQFF. CDR3 sequence (DNA): TGTGCCACCAGCAGTGGCATACTAGCGGCTCTGGGGCAATACAATGAGCAGTTCTTC.

The chain joins TRBV5-1 to TRBJ2-3; 7 bases are a match to TRBD2. Trimming took 4 bases from V and 4 from J; bases not matched to a gene: 9. In germline, CDR1 is SGHRS, CDR2 YFSETQ. The CDR3 covers 15 residues. The CDR3 DNA reads as TGCGCCAGCAGCCCGGGACTAAGTAGCGCAGATACGCAGTATTTT. This sequence encodes CASSPGLSSADTQYF.

Points on this clone: Other DNA sequences in this sample translate to the same CDR3. The V and J genes are TRBV5-6 and TRBJ1-5, with D unclear. V lost 0 bases, J lost 1 base, and 5 bases lay in between. The CDR3 sequence is 14 residues long. CDR1 is SGHDT, CDR2 YYEEEE, per germline. For the CDR3, the DNA is TGTGCCAGCAGCTTGGTGGGAAGCAATCAGCCCCAGCATTTT. Translated, it gives CASSLVGSNQPQHF.

This chain connects TRBV5-1 to TRBJ1-1; TRBD1 matches at 8 bases. CDR1 SGHRS and CDR2 YFSETQ come from the germline V gene. The trim removed 2 bases at V and 7 bases at J, leaving 1 base unmatched. The CDR3 is 12 amino acids. The CDR3 sequence: CASSLGQGEAFF. CDR3 DNA: TGCGCCAGCAGCTTAGGACAGGGTGAAGCTTTCTTT.

This clone appeared once. The J gene is TRBJ2-7, the V gene TRBV2; 8 nucleotides line up with TRBD1. The CDR3 runs to 15 residues. The ends lost 7 bases at V and 3 bases at J; junction bases unmatched: 11. Germline V gene lookup returns CDR1 SNHLY and CDR2 FYNNEI. DNA for the CDR3: TGTGCCAGCAACTACCCGGGACAGGAGAACTACGAGCAGTACTTC. The encoded protein is CASNYPGQENYEQYF.

J is TRBJ2-2 and V is TRBV7-8; either TRBD1 or TRBD2 may fit D (6 bases each). The germline V and J ends were trimmed by 5 bases and 8 bases, with 21 bases remaining between them. This CDR3 contains 16 residues. Germline V lookup: CDR1 SGHVS, CDR2 FQNEAQ. CDR3 region: CASSPIFDGGRGELFF. CDR3 nucleotide sequence: TGTGCCAGCAGCCCGATTTTCGACGGGGGCCGGGGGGAGCTGTTTTTT. Looking up the rest from reference TRBV7-8 and TRBJ2-2 gives the full variable domain: GAGVSQSPRYKVAKRGQDVALRCDPISGHVSLFWYQQALGQGPEFLTYFQNEAQLDKSGLPSDRFFAERPEGSVSTLKIQRTQQEDSAVYLCASSPIFDGGRGELFFGEGSRLTVL.

The V and J genes are TRBV6-1 and TRBJ1-1, with D possibly TRBD1 on 6 matching bases. Germline V gives CDR1 MNHNS, CDR2 SASEGT. With 4 bases removed from V and 5 bases from J, the gap between germline ends came to 11 bases. The CDR3 loop spans 13 amino acids. CDR3 nucleotide sequence: TGTGCCAGCAGTGGCAGGGGATGGACTGAAGCTTTCTTT. Protein sequence: CASSGRGWTEAFF.

J is TRBJ2-3 and V is TRBV7-6; TRBD2 might be the D (6 bases). Germline values: CDR1 SGHVS, CDR2 FNYEAQ. Trimming stripped 0 bases from V and 5 bases from J, with 15 bases between. This CDR3 contains 16 residues. CDR3 bases: TGTGCCAGCAGCTTAGCGCCCGGGAGTTGGGGAGATACGCAGTATTTT. Amino acid sequence: CASSLAPGSWGDTQYF.